A selection of T cell receptor beta chains follows, all from one sample in a study of T-cell reconstitution after alpha-beta-depleted transplantation in children. From the PCR reads, TCRdb called clonotypes with MiXCR, one entry per CDR3 protein. The sample lists 73,000 or so distinct CDR3 sequences; roughly 4.9% were seen once. This specimen consisted of PBMCs, mostly from graft donor cells, obtained 180 days after TCRalphabeta/CD19-depleted stem cell transplant. The receptors originated from a boy under three years old who had a stem cell transplant for acute myeloid leukemia, so the T cells may come from the graft donor. Both conserved end residues are part of each CDR3. A D gene is named only where the DNA matches it firmly. Size is omitted from some rows. Given values are once, few, many or a class for expanded clones.

D	V	J	size	DNA	CDR3
-	TRBV4-1	TRBJ1-3	many	TGCGCCAGCAGCCATCAAAGGGGGGGGAACTCTGGAAACACCATATATTTT	CASSHQRGGNSGNTIYF
-	TRBV7-9	TRBJ2-5	many	TGTGCCAGCAGCTCCTCCCAAGAGACCCAGTACTTC	CASSSSQETQYF
-	TRBV12-3/TRBV12-4	TRBJ1-1	many	TGTGCCAGCAGCCCCCGGGGGGGGAACACTGAAGCTTTCTTT	CASSPRGGNTEAFF
-	TRBV18	TRBJ2-1	many	TGTGCCAGCTCACCATCCCAAATCCAAAGGGGCAATGAGCAGTTCTTC	CASSPSQIQRGNEQFF
-	TRBV5-6	TRBJ2-1	many	TGTGCCAGCAGCTCAGGGTTTGAGCAGTTCTTC	CASSSGFEQFF
-	TRBV10-3	TRBJ2-1	many	TGTGCCATCAGTGGCAGACGAGAGAGGCCCGATGAGCAGTTCTTC	CAISGRRERPDEQFF
-	TRBV29-1	TRBJ2-1	many	TGCAGCGTTGCGCGGCAGGGCAATGAGCAGTTCTTC	CSVARQGNEQFF
-	TRBV4-1	TRBJ2-2	few	TGCGCCAGCAGCCACCAAAAGGACTGGCAGCCGGTCAACACCGGGGAGCTGTTTTTT	CASSHQKDWQPVNTGELFF
-	TRBV30	TRBJ1-1	many	TGTGCCTGGAGCGGCATTGGCAGGATGAACACTGAAGCTTTCTTT	CAWSGIGRMNTEAFF
-	TRBV11-2	TRBJ2-1	many	TGTGCCAGCAGCTTAGAGGGGACCCGTCACAATGAGCAGTTCTTC	CASSLEGTRHNEQFF
-	TRBV24-1	TRBJ2-3	many	TGTGCCACCAGTGATTTAGGAGATACGCAGTATTTT	CATSDLGDTQYF
-	TRBV4-1	TRBJ1-6	many	TGCGCCAGCAGCCAAGAAAAGGGGTGGTCCTATAATTCACCCCTCCACTTT	CASSQEKGWSYNSPLHF
-	TRBV12-3/TRBV12-4	TRBJ1-1	many	TGTGCCAGCAGCCCACAAAGTGAAGCTTTCTTT	CASSPQSEAFF
-	TRBV12-3/TRBV12-4	TRBJ2-3	many	TGTGCCAGCAGACTTAGCACAGATACGCAGTATTTT	CASRLSTDTQYF
TRBD1	TRBV27	TRBJ1-2	many	TGTGCCAGCAGCAGACAGGGCGTCAACTATGGCTACACCTTC	CASSRQGVNYGYTF
TRBD2	TRBV19	TRBJ2-7	-	TGTGCCAGTAGTCCACTAGCGGGGGACTCCTACGAGCAGTACTTC	CASSPLAGDSYEQYF
-	TRBV28	TRBJ1-5	many	TGTGCCAGCAGTTCATATAGCAATCAGCCCCAGCATTTT	CASSSYSNQPQHF
-	TRBV10-3	TRBJ2-3	-	TGTGCCATCGGCCTGCGGGGGCCTAGCACAGATACGCAGTATTTT	CAIGLRGPSTDTQYF
TRBD1	TRBV5-1	TRBJ1-1	many	TGCGCCAGCAGCTCGGAGGGACAGGTTGAAGCTTTCTTT	CASSSEGQVEAFF
-	TRBV7-2	TRBJ2-1	many	TGTGCCAGCAGCTTACGTTGGGGGGACAATGAGCAGTTCTTC	CASSLRWGDNEQFF
-	TRBV7-2	TRBJ2-3	many	TGTGCCAGCAGCTTTATCAAAGGGTTCCGTCCAGATACGCAGTATTTT	CASSFIKGFRPDTQYF
-	TRBV18	TRBJ2-1	many	TGTGCCAGCTCACCCCCCTTAGATGGAGATCTCAACAATGAGCAGTTCTTC	CASSPPLDGDLNNEQFF
-	TRBV5-8	TRBJ2-7	-	TGTGCCAGCTGCCTGGCCCAATGGGCGGGGTCAGCCTACGAGCAGTACTTC	CASCLAQWAGSAYEQYF
TRBD2	TRBV4-1	TRBJ2-3	many	TGCGCCAGCAGCCAAGTCTCTTACACTAGCGGGGGTTCAGATACGCAGTATTTT	CASSQVSYTSGGSDTQYF
-	TRBV6-1	TRBJ2-1	many	TGTGCCAGCAGGATGGGATCCCTCCTGTCGAATGAGCAGTTCTTC	CASRMGSLLSNEQFF
-	TRBV11-3	TRBJ2-7	many	TGTGCCAGCAGCCCCCGACAGGCCTACTCCTACGAGCAGTACTTC	CASSPRQAYSYEQYF
TRBD2	TRBV20-1	TRBJ2-1	many	TGCAGTGCTAGAGAAGCACGAAGCGGGGGGGCATACAATGAGCAGTTCTTC	CSAREARSGGAYNEQFF
-	TRBV7-2	TRBJ1-5	many	TGTGCCAGCAGCTTATTCAGGGGCCCGAATCAGCCCCAGCATTTT	CASSLFRGPNQPQHF
-	TRBV5-4	TRBJ2-1	-	TGTGCCAGCTTCAGGGACCCCTCCCCTTACAATGAGCAGTTCTTC	CASFRDPSPYNEQFF
TRBD1	TRBV20-1	TRBJ2-1	medium-sized	TGCAGTGCTAGTTTCTCCGGACAGGGTGACAATGAGCAGTTCTTC	CSASFSGQGDNEQFF
-	TRBV19	TRBJ1-5	many	TGTGCCAGTAGTTCCCTAGGGTGGCCCCAGCATTTT	CASSSLGWPQHF
-	TRBV12-3/TRBV12-4	TRBJ2-7	many	TGTGCCAGCAGTTCTCTGAAGGGACCCTACGAGCAGTACTTC	CASSSLKGPYEQYF
TRBD1	TRBV20-1	TRBJ2-2	many	TGCAGTGCTAGGCCGACAGGGGTGAAGCTTACCGGGGAGCTGTTTTTT	CSARPTGVKLTGELFF
-	TRBV20-1	TRBJ1-1	many	TGCAGTGCTAGCAACACTGAAGCTTTCTTT	CSASNTEAFF
TRBD1	TRBV20-1	TRBJ2-5	many	TGCAGTGCGATCGGCAGGGGGAAAGAGACCCAGTACTTC	CSAIGRGKETQYF
-	TRBV15	TRBJ2-5	many	TGTGCCACCAGCAGAGACCCTAGTAGAGAGACCCAGTACTTC	CATSRDPSRETQYF
TRBD2	TRBV7-2	TRBJ2-5	many	TGTGCCAGCAGCTTAGATAGCGGGGCGAGTGGAACCCAGTACTTC	CASSLDSGASGTQYF
-	TRBV7-3	TRBJ2-3	many	TGTGCCAGCAGCTTAAACCAGCCGGGCACAGATACGCAGTATTTT	CASSLNQPGTDTQYF
-	TRBV29-1	TRBJ2-2	many	TGCAGCGTTGGCCGGGACGGCACGAACACCGGGGAGCTGTTTTTT	CSVGRDGTNTGELFF
-	TRBV12-3/TRBV12-4	TRBJ2-3	many	TGTGCCAGCAGTCCTTCTGGGTATGAAGATACGCAGTATTTT	CASSPSGYEDTQYF
TRBD2	TRBV5-1	TRBJ2-3	many	TGCGCCAGCAGCCCCTTAGCGGGGGCAGGGGATACGCAGTATTTT	CASSPLAGAGDTQYF